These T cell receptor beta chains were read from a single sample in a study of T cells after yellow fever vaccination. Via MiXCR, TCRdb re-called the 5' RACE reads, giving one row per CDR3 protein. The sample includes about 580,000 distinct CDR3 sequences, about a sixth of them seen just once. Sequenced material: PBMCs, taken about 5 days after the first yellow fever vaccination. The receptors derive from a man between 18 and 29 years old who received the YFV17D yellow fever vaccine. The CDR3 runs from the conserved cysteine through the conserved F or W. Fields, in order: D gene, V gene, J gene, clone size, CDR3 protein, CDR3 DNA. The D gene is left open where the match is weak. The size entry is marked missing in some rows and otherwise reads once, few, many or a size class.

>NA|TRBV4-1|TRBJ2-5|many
CASSHLVGAQETQYF
TGCGCCAGCAGCCATCTGGTAGGGGCCCAAGAGACCCAGTACTTC
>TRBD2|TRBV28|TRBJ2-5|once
CASFGGAGETQYF
TGTGCCAGCTTCGGGGGGGCGGGAGAGACCCAGTACTTC
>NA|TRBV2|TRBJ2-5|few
CASSEARQVPRETQYF
TGTGCCAGCAGTGAAGCGCGGCAGGTCCCCCGGGAGACCCAGTACTTC
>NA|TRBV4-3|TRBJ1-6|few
CASSQSLNSPLHF
TGCGCCAGCTCCCAGTCGTTGAATTCACCCCTCCACTTT
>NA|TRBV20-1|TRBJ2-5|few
CSARVPFEKTQYF
TGCAGTGCTAGAGTCCCCTTCGAGAAGACCCAGTACTTC
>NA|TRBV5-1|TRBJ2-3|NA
CASSMVPGDTQYF
TGCGCCAGCAGCATGGTACCGGGGGATACGCAGTATTTT
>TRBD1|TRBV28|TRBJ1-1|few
CASRFLTGSGTEAFF
TGTGCCAGCAGATTTTTGACAGGGTCCGGCACTGAAGCTTTCTTT
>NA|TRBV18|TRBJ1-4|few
CASSPSRRQGSEKLFF
TGTGCCAGCTCACCCTCGAGGCGGCAGGGTAGCGAAAAACTGTTTTTT
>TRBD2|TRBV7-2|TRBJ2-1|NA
CASSWRGGDNEQFF
TGTGCCAGCAGCTGGCGGGGGGGAGACAATGAGCAGTTCTTC
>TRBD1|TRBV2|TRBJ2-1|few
CASRTGSVNEQFF
TGTGCCAGCCGGACAGGGTCGGTCAATGAGCAGTTCTTC
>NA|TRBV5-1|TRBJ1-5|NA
CASSPGHLGEYSNQPQHF
TGCGCCAGCAGCCCCGGACACCTTGGAGAGTATAGCAATCAGCCCCAGCATTTT
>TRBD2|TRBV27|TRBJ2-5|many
CASSLAGGSQETQYF
TGTGCCAGCAGTTTAGCGGGGGGGTCGCAAGAGACCCAGTACTTC
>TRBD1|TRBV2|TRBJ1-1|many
CAGRTGGTEAFF
TGTGCCGGACGGACAGGGGGGACTGAAGCTTTCTTT
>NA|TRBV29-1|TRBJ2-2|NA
CSVQPGLNTGELFF
TGCAGCGTGCAACCGGGACTCAACACCGGGGAGCTGTTTTTT
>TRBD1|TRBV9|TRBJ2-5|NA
CASSSRDRGLQETQYF
TGTGCCAGCAGCAGCCGGGACAGGGGCCTTCAAGAGACCCAGTACTTC
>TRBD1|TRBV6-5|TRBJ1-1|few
CASSSTTGVTNTEAFF
TGTGCCAGCAGTTCAACGACAGGGGTGACGAACACTGAAGCTTTCTTT
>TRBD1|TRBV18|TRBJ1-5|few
CASSPETGGDQPQHF
TGTGCCAGCTCACCGGAGACAGGGGGTGATCAGCCCCAGCATTTT
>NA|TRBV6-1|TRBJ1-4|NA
CASSESNGSNEKLFF
TGTGCCAGCAGTGAAAGTAACGGCTCTAATGAAAAACTGTTTTTT
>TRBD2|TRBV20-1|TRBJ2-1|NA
CSARFGTSVGEQFF
TGCAGTGCTAGATTTGGGACTAGCGTTGGTGAGCAGTTCTTC
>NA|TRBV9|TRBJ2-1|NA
CASSASVVSSYNEQFF
TGTGCCAGCAGCGCCTCCGTGGTCAGCTCCTACAATGAGCAGTTCTTC
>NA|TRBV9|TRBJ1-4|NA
CASSPRSATNEKLFF
TGTGCCAGCAGCCCCCGGAGCGCAACTAATGAAAAACTGTTTTTT
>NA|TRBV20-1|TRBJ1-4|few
CSAKGKEKLFF
TGCAGTGCTAAGGGGAAAGAAAAACTGTTTTTT
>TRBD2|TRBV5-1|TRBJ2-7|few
CASSPAERGYEQYF
TGCGCCAGCAGCCCGGCCGAGCGGGGCTACGAGCAGTACTTC
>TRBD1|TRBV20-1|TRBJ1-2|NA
CSADTGQNYGYTF
TGCAGTGCTGACACGGGACAGAACTATGGCTACACCTTC
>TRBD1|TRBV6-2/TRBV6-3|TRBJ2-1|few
CASRDRGNEQFF
TGTGCCAGCCGAGACAGGGGAAATGAGCAGTTCTTC
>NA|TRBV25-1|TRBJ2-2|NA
CASRRGAGNTGELFF
TGTGCCAGCAGAAGGGGAGCGGGGAACACCGGGGAGCTGTTTTTT
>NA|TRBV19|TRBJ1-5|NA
CASSTGFRLGDQPQHF
TGTGCCAGTAGCACAGGATTCCGTTTGGGGGATCAGCCCCAGCATTTT
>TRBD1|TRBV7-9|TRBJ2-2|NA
CASSSRRQGWTGELFF
TGTGCCAGCAGCTCTAGACGACAGGGTTGGACCGGGGAGCTGTTTTTT
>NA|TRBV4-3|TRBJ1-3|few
CASSQDIRAAYSGNTIYF
TGCGCCAGCAGCCAAGACATTAGGGCGGCCTACTCTGGAAACACCATATATTTT
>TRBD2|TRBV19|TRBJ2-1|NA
CASNSETSVSDEQFF
TGTGCCAGTAATAGTGAGACTAGCGTTTCTGATGAGCAGTTCTTC
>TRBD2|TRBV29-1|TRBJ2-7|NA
CSVGDYYEQYF
TGCAGCGTTGGGGACTACTACGAGCAGTACTTC
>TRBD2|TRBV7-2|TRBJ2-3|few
CASSQRLAGGRTDTQYF
TGTGCCAGCAGCCAAAGACTAGCGGGGGGCCGAACAGATACGCAGTATTTT
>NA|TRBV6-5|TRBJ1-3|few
CASSYSPGGGNTIYF
TGTGCCAGCAGTTACTCGCCCGGGGGCGGAAACACCATATATTTT
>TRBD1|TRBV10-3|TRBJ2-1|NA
CAIRDRDRGHNEQFF
TGTGCCATCAGGGACCGGGACAGGGGTCACAATGAGCAGTTCTTC
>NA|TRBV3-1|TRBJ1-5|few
CASSQDPVYQPQHF
TGTGCCAGCAGCCAAGATCCAGTCTATCAGCCCCAGCATTTT
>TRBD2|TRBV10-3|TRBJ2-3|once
CAISSSGGSDTQYF
TGTGCCATCAGTTCTAGCGGGGGATCAGATACGCAGTATTTT
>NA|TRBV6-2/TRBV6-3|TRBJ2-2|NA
CASTPPRRNTGELFF
TGTGCCAGCACCCCCCCCCGGAGGAACACCGGGGAGCTGTTTTTT
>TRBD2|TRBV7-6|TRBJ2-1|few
CASSSTSGGVNEQFF
TGTGCCAGCAGCTCGACTAGCGGGGGTGTAAATGAGCAGTTCTTC
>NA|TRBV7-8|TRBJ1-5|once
CASSLAVGGWSQPQHF
TGTGCCAGCAGCTTAGCGGTGGGGGGCTGGAGTCAGCCCCAGCATTTT
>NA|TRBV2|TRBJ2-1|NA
CASSVEAHNEQFF
TGTGCCAGCAGTGTAGAGGCCCACAATGAGCAGTTCTTC
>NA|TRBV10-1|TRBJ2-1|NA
CASAKRGDSYNEQFF
TGCGCCAGCGCTAAACGCGGGGATTCCTACAATGAGCAGTTCTTC
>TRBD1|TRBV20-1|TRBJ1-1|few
CSARDRDRGEAFF
TGCAGTGCTAGAGATCGGGACAGAGGTGAAGCTTTCTTT